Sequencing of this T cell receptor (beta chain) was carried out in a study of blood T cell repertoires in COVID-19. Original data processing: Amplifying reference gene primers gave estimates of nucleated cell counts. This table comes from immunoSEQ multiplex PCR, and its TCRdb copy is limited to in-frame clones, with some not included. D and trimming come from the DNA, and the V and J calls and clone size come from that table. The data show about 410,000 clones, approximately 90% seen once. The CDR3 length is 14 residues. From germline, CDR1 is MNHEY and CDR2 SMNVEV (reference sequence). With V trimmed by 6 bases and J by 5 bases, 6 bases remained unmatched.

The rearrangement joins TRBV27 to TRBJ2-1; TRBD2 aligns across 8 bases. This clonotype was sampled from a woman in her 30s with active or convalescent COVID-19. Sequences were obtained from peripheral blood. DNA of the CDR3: TGTGCCAGCAGCCAGCGGGGGCGAGACAATGAGCAGTTCTTC. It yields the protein CASSQRGRDNEQFF.